Following are 20 T cell receptor beta chains from one sample sequenced in a study of blood T cell repertoires in COVID-19 (dated by TCRdb to the early 2020s). To prepare the library, the immunoSEQ multiplex PCR assay was applied. This immuneACCESS table, as held by TCRdb, lists in-frame sequences with V and J called but not all clones. Of the missing ones, under half trace to an unresolved V gene in checked studies; the others have no known cause. The sample table contains 20,000 to 25,000 clones; only one count was recorded for roughly 89% of them. Roughly 29% of the sample belongs to the ten largest clones. The specimen was peripheral blood. These TCRs come from an older woman with active COVID-19.

The chain joins TRBV2 to TRBJ2-7, with 8 bases matching TRBD1. Germline-derived CDR1 and CDR2 are SNHLY and FYNNEI. The junction had 9 bases not matched to a gene; V was cut back by 7 bases and J by 4 bases. The CDR3 contains 14 residues. In DNA form, the CDR3 reads TGTGCCAGCACCTCCAGCAGGGGGCAGTACGAGCAGTACTTC. Protein sequence: CASTSSRGQYEQYF.

The rearrangement uses TRBV5-4 and TRBJ2-3, with 11 bases identical to TRBD2. The CDR3 length is 15 residues. The J segment lost 5 bases and the V segment lost 5 bases, leaving 7 bases of the junction unmatched. The germline V gene encodes CDR1 SGHNT and CDR2 YYREEE (reference sequence). The CDR3 loop reads CASRKTSGVEDTQYF. CDR3 nucleotide sequence: TGTGCCAGCAGAAAGACTAGCGGGGTGGAAGATACGCAGTATTTT.

This clone was counted between two and nine times. The chain employs TRBV28 and TRBJ1-6; TRBD1 is a possible D gene (5 bases). The CDR3 consists of 14 residues. Germline loops: CDR1 MDHEN, CDR2 SYDVKM. The V end was cut by 3 bases, the J end by 14 bases, with 17 bases between. The CDR3, as DNA: TGTGCCAGCAGTTTTCGGCAGGGTCCGGGAGCCCTCCACTTT. Its protein is CASSFRQGPGALHF.

This clone appeared once. The rearrangement joins TRBV28 to TRBJ2-1; 8 bases line up with TRBD2. The CDR3 runs to 15 residues. Trimming removed 0 bases from V and 5 bases from J; junction bases left unmatched: 3. CDR1 is MDHEN and CDR2 is SYDVKM in the germline V gene. The CDR3, as DNA: TGTGCCAGCAGTTTATGGACGCGGGGGGACAATGAGCAGTTCTTC. Its translation is CASSLWTRGDNEQFF.

The chain carries TRBV6-4 and TRBJ1-1; a weak D match, TRBD1 (6 bases). V was trimmed by 7 bases and J by 5 bases, leaving 11 bases between them. The CDR3 consists of 12 residues. The germline CDR1 and CDR2 sequences are MRHNA and SNTAGT. Here the CDR3 reads CASTKGTTEAFF. DNA for the CDR3: TGTGCCAGCACCAAGGGGACAACTGAAGCTTTCTTT.

The V gene is TRBV18, the J gene TRBJ1-4; 8 bases fit TRBD1. Looked up from germline, CDR1 is KGHSH and CDR2 is LQKENI. The CDR3 extends over 15 amino acids. Unmatched junction bases numbered 5, after V lost 0 bases and J lost 8 bases. In nucleotides, the CDR3 is TGTGCCAGCTCACCACCCGACAGGGGAGGGGAAAAACTGTTTTTT. Translated, it gives CASSPPDRGGEKLFF.

This clone was recorded a few times. V is TRBV6-5 and J is TRBJ2-7, with TRBD1 as a possible D gene (6 bases). Germline loops: CDR1 MNHEY, CDR2 SVGAGI. V was pared by 0 bases and J by 3 bases, with 12 bases between. The CDR3 sequence is 15 residues long. As DNA, the CDR3 is TGTGCCAGCAGTTACTCCAGGGGTAGGGGCTACGAGCAGTACTTC. Translation: CASSYSRGRGYEQYF.

The J gene is TRBJ1-4, the V gene TRBV7-2; weak D call: TRBD1 (5 bases). The V gene lost 3 bases and the J gene lost 8 bases, with 16 bases spanning the gap. The CDR3 runs 15 residues. CDR1 and CDR2 from the germline V gene are SGHTA and FQGNSA. The CDR3 sequence is CASSLGQGRREKLFF. The CDR3 DNA is TGTGCCAGCAGCTTGGGGCAGGGAAGGAGAGAAAAACTGTTTTTT.

In this sample, this clone turned up once. The rearrangement joins TRBV10-3 to TRBJ2-7, with 10 bases identical to TRBD1. Trimming at V came to 7 bases and at J to 2 bases, leaving 5 bases not matched to a gene. The germline gives CDR1 ENHRY, CDR2 SYGVKD. The CDR3 loop spans 14 amino acids. CDR3 residues: CAIKPGQGTYEQYF. As DNA, the CDR3 is TGTGCCATCAAACCGGGACAGGGGACCTACGAGCAGTACTTC.

The chain joins TRBV5-6 to TRBJ2-2; D perhaps matches TRBD1 (6 bases). There are 15 residues in the CDR3. V was cut by 7 bases and J by 1 base, with 14 bases left in between. Germline loops: CDR1 SGHDT, CDR2 YYEEEE. CDR3 amino acids: CASWPRGGNTGELFF. In DNA, the CDR3 is TGTGCCAGCTGGCCCCGAGGGGGGAACACCGGGGAGCTGTTTTTT. Full variable domain (outside the CDR3, taken from reference TRBV5-6 and TRBJ2-2): DAGVTQSPTHLIKTRGQQVTLRCSPKSGHDTVSWYQQALGQGPQFIFQYYEEEERQRGNFPDRFSGHQFPNYSSELNVNALLLGDSALYLCASWPRGGNTGELFFGEGSRLTVL.

The rearrangement uses TRBV5-1 and TRBJ2-5, with D maybe TRBD1 (5 bases). Trimming cost V 4 bases and J 4 bases, with 14 bases left between them. CDR3 length equals 14 residues. Germline CDR1 is SGHRS and CDR2 is YFSETQ. CDR3 sequence (DNA): TGCGCCAGCAGCCCCGCAGCAGGGCTAGAGACCCAGTACTTC. This gives the protein CASSPAAGLETQYF.

The V and J genes are TRBV9 and TRBJ2-3, with TRBD2 matching 7 bases. With 1 base clipped from V and 11 bases from J, the junction kept 16 bases outside the gene matches. CDR1 and CDR2 from the germline V gene are SGDLS and YYNGEE. The CDR3 contains 16 residues. The CDR3 reads CASSVSSGLGGIGQYF. CDR3 in DNA: TGTGCCAGCAGCGTATCCTCCGGGTTGGGGGGGATTGGGCAGTATTTT.

The CDR3 region has the DNA TGCGCCAGCAGCTCAGAGCGTGGTCTTATGAACACTGAAGCTTTCTTT. Protein: CASSSERGLMNTEAFF. The chain couples TRBV5-1 to TRBJ1-1; unclear D gene. Germline CDR1 reads SGHRS; CDR2 reads YFSETQ. This CDR3 contains 16 residues. V was clipped by 3 bases and J by 0 bases, with 15 bases between them. The full variable domain, rest sourced from reference TRBV5-1 and TRBJ1-1, is KAGVTQTPRYLIKTRGQQVTLSCSPISGHRSVSWYQQTPGQGLQFLFEYFSETQRNKGNFPGRFSGRQFSNSRSEMNVSTLELGDSALYLCASSSERGLMNTEAFFGQGTRLTVV.

The V gene is TRBV4-1, the J gene TRBJ2-7; D perhaps matches TRBD1 (5 bases). The CDR3 totals 15 residues. V lost 1 base to trimming and J lost 1 base, with 11 bases between them. Germline loops: CDR1 MGHRA, CDR2 YSYEKL. In DNA, the CDR3 is TGCGCCAGCAGCCAAGTAAGGGGTGGATCCTACGAGCAGTACTTC. Protein: CASSQVRGGSYEQYF.

The chain recombines TRBV6-6 with TRBJ2-2; D remains ambiguous. Trimming stripped 1 base from V and 4 bases from J, with 10 bases between. The CDR3 spans 15 residues. In germline, CDR1 is MNHNY, CDR2 SVGAGI (reference sequence). The CDR3 nucleotides are TGTGCCAGCAGTTACTTCAGAGGTAGCACCGGGGAGCTGTTTTTT. Translated, it gives CASSYFRGSTGELFF.

This rearrangement joins TRBV7-9 to TRBJ2-7; TRBD1 agrees at 9 bases. The CDR3 length is 16 residues. CDR1 and CDR2 (germline): SEHNR, FQNEAQ (reference sequence). Losses at the gene ends were 2 bases for V and 0 bases for J; bases not matched to a gene: 5. The CDR3 DNA reads as TGTGCCAGCAGCTTATACGGGACAGGGCTCTCCTACGAGCAGTACTTC. It codes for CASSLYGTGLSYEQYF.

The CDR3 DNA reads as TGTGCCAGCAGCCCACTAGGGGGGACAGGGGGCCCAGAGACCCAGTACTTC. Encoded protein: CASSPLGGTGGPETQYF. The chain employs TRBV4-2 and TRBJ2-5; 12 nucleotides agree with TRBD1. V shed 4 bases and J 4 bases; nucleotides not matched to a gene: 10. CDR1 is LGHNA and CDR2 is YNFKEQ in the germline V gene. The CDR3 covers 17 residues.

The chain combines TRBV11-2 with TRBJ2-3; D is possibly TRBD1 (8 bases). CDR1 and CDR2 (germline): SGHAT, FQNNGV. CDR3 length equals 15 residues. The V and J ends lost 4 bases and 4 bases respectively, with 15 bases between them. The CDR3 loop is CASSYRGEGSDTQYF. In DNA, the CDR3 is TGTGCCAGCAGCTACAGGGGGGAGGGTTCAGATACGCAGTATTTT.

With regard to this clone: This sample includes further DNA sequences coding for the same CDR3. The gene calls are TRBV2 and TRBJ1-1; possible D gene TRBD1, 6 bases. V gave up 8 bases and J gave up 4 bases, with 20 bases separating them. This CDR3 spans 15 amino acids. The germline V gene has CDR1 SNHLY and CDR2 FYNNEI. The CDR3, as DNA: TGTGCCAGCGGTTATTTGGGGGGGGGCGGCACTGAAGCTTTCTTT. It yields the protein CASGYLGGGGTEAFF.

The V call is TRBV29-1, the J call TRBJ2-7; D is perhaps TRBD2 (6 bases). The CDR3 spans 13 residues. Looked up from germline, CDR1 is SQVTM and CDR2 is ANQGSEA. The V and J ends lost 4 bases and 0 bases respectively, with 10 bases between them. CDR3: CSVGGDSSYEQYF. The DNA for the CDR3 is TGCAGCGTTGGGGGGGACTCCTCCTACGAGCAGTACTTC.